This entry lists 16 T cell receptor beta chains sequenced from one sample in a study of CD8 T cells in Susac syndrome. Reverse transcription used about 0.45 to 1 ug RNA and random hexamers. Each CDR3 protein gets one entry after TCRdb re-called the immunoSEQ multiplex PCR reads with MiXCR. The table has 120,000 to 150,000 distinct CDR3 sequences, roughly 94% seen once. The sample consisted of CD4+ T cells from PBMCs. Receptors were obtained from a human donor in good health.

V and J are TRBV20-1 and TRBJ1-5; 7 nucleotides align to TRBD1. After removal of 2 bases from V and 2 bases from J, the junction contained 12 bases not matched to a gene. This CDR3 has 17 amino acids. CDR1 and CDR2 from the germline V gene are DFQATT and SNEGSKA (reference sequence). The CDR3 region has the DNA TGCAGTGCTAGACCGCGCATGACAGGGACGGGCAATCAGCCCCAGCATTTT. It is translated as CSARPRMTGTGNQPQHF.

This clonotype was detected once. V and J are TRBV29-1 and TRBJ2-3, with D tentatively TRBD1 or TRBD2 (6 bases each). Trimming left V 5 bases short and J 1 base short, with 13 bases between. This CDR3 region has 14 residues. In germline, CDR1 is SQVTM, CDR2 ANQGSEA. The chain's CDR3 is CSVHGGEGTDTQYF. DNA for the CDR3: TGCAGCGTTCACGGGGGCGAGGGCACAGATACGCAGTATTTT.

For the CDR3, the DNA is TGTGCCATCAGTGACCAATACAATGAGCAGTTCTTC. Translation: CAISDQYNEQFF. This chain links TRBV10-3 with TRBJ2-1; no definite D call. This CDR3 region has 12 residues. Between the trimmed V and J ends, which lost 3 bases and 4 bases, there was a span of 4 bases. The germline gives CDR1 ENHRY, CDR2 SYGVKD.

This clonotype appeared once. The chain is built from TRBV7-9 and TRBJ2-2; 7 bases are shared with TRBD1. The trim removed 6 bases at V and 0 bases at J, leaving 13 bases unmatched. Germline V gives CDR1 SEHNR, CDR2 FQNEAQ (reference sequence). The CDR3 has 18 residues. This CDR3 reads CASSPPGQLRPNTGELFF. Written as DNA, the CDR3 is TGTGCCAGCAGTCCTCCGGGACAGCTCCGTCCGAACACCGGGGAGCTGTTTTTT. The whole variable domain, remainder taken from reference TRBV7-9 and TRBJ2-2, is DTGVSQNPRHKITKRGQNVTFRCDPISEHNRLYWYRQTLGQGPEFLTYFQNEAQLEKSRLLSDRFSAERPKGSFSTLEIQRTEQGDSAMYLCASSPPGQLRPNTGELFFGEGSRLTVL.

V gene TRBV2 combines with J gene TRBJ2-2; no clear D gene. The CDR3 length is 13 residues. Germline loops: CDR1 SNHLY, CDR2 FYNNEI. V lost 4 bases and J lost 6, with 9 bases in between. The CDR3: CASSGLVAGELFF. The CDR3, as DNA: TGTGCCAGCAGTGGGCTAGTGGCCGGGGAGCTGTTTTTT.

The CDR3 here is CASSGGTSGRFTGELFF. In DNA, the CDR3 is TGTGCCAGCAGTGGCGGGACTAGCGGGAGATTCACCGGGGAGCTGTTTTTT. The V and J genes are TRBV25-1 and TRBJ2-2; 14 bases line up with TRBD2. The V gene's germline CDR1 is MGHDK and CDR2 SYGVNS. This CDR3 is 17 amino acids long. V shed 4 bases, J shed 4 bases, and the junction held 5 bases outside the gene matches.

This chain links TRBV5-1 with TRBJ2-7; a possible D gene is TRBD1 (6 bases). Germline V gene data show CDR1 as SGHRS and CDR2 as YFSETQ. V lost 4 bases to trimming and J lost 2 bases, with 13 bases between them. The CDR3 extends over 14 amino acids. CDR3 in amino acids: CASSKDSIPYEQYF. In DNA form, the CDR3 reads TGCGCCAGCAGCAAGGACAGCATTCCCTACGAGCAGTACTTC.

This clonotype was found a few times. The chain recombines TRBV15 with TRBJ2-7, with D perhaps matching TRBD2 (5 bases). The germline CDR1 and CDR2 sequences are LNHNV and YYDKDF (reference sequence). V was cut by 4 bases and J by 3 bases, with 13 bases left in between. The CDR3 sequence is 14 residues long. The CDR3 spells CATSTEGRGYEQYF. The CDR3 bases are TGTGCCACCAGCACCGAAGGTCGGGGCTACGAGCAGTACTTC.

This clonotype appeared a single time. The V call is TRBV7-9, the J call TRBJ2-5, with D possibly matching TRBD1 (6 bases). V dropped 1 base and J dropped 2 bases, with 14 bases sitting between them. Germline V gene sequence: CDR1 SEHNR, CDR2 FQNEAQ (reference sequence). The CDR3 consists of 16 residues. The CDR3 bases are TGTGCCAGCAGCTTAGGGACTCTCGGACAGCAAGAGACCCAGTACTTC. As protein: CASSLGTLGQQETQYF.

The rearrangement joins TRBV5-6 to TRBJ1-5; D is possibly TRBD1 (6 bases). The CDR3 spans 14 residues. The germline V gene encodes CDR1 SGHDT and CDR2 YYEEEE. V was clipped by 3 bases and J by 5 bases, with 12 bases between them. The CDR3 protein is CASSWGHEDQPQHF. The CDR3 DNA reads TGTGCCAGCAGCTGGGGACACGAAGATCAGCCCCAGCATTTT.

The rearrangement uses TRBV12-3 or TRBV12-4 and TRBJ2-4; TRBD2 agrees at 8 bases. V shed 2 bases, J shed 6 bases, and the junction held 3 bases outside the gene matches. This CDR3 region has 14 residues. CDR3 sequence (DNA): TGTGCCAGCAGTTTAATGGCGGGAGGAAACATTCAGTACTTC. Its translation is CASSLMAGGNIQYF.

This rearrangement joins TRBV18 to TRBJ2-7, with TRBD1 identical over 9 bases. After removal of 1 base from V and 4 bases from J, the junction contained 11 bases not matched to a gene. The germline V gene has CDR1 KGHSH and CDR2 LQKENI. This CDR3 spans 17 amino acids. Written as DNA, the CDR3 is TGTGCCAGCTCACCACGGGGACAGGGAATAATGGTGTACGAGCAGTACTTC. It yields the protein CASSPRGQGIMVYEQYF.

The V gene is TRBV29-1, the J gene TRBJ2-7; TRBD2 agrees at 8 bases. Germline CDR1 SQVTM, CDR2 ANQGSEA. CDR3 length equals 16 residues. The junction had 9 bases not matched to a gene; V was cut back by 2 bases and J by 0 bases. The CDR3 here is CSVEISSGLSSYEQYF. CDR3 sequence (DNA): TGCAGCGTTGAAATATCTAGCGGGCTCAGCTCCTACGAGCAGTACTTC.

The CDR3: CASRASGSLSYEQYF. DNA for the CDR3: TGTGCCAGCAGAGCGAGCGGGTCCCTCTCCTACGAGCAGTACTTC. The V call is TRBV6-6, the J call TRBJ2-7; tentative D call: TRBD2 (6 bases). Trimming cost V 6 bases and J 0 bases, with 15 bases left between them. The CDR3 covers 15 residues. The germline V gene encodes CDR1 MNHNY and CDR2 SVGAGI (reference sequence).

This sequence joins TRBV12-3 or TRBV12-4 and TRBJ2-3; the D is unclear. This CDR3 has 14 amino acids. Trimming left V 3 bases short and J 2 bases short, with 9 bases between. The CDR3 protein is CASSFLLVTDTQYF. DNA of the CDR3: TGTGCCAGCAGTTTCCTCCTAGTCACAGATACGCAGTATTTT.

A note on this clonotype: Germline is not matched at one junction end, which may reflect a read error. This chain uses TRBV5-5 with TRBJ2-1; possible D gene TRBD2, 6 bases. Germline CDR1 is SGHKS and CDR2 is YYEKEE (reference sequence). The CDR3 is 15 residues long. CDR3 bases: TGTGCCAGCAGGACCCGACTAGTTGGAGGCGATGAGCAGTTTTTC. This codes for CASRTRLVGGDEQFF.